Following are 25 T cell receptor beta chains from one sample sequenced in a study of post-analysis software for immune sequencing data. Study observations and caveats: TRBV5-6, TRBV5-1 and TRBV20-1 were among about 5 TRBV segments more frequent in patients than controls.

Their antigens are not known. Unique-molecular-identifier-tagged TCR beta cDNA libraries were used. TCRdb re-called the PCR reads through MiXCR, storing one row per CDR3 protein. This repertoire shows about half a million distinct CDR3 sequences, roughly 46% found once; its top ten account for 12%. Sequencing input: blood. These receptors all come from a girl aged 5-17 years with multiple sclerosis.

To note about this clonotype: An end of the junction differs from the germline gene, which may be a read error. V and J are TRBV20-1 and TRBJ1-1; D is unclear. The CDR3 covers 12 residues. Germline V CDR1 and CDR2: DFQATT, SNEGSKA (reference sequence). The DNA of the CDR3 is TGCAGTGCTAGAAGATTAGGCACTGAAACTTTCTTT. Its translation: CSARRLGTETFF.

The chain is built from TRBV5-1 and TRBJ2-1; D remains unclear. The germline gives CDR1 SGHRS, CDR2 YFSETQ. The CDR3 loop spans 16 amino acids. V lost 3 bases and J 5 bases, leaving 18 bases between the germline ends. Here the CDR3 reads CASSSQPEVFNNEQFF. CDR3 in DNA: TGCGCCAGCAGCTCCCAACCCGAGGTTTTTAACAATGAGCAGTTCTTC. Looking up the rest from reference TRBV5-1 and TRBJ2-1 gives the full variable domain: KAGVTQTPRYLIKTRGQQVTLSCSPISGHRSVSWYQQTPGQGLQFLFEYFSETQRNKGNFPGRFSGRQFSNSRSEMNVSTLELGDSALYLCASSSQPEVFNNEQFFGPGTRLTVL.

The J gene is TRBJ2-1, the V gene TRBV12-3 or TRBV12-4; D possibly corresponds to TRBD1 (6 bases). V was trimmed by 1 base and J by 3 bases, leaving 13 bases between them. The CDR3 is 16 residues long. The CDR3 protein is CASSLETGADYNEQFF. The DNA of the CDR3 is TGTGCCAGCAGTTTAGAGACAGGAGCCGACTACAATGAGCAGTTCTTC.

CDR3 residues: CASSFTATFTGGRQPQHF. CDR3 nucleotides: TGTGCCAGCAGCTTTACCGCTACCTTTACAGGGGGGAGGCAGCCCCAGCATTTT. The rearrangement links TRBV7-2 to TRBJ1-5, with 8 bases lining up with TRBD1. V lost 3 bases, J lost 7 bases, and 17 bases stayed unmatched. This CDR3 is built from 18 residues. Germline-derived CDR1 and CDR2 are SGHTA and FQGNSA.

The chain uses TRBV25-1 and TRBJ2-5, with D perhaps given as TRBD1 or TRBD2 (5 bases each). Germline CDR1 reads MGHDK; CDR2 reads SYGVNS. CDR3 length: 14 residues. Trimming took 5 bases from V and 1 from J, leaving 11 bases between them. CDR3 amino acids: CASSLPGTQETQYF. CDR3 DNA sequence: TGTGCCAGCAGTCTTCCAGGGACCCAAGAGACCCAGTACTTC. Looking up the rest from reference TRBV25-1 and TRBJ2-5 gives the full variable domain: EADIYQTPRYLVIGTGKKITLECSQTMGHDKMYWYQQDPGMELHLIHYSYGVNSTEKGDLSSESTVSRIRTEHFPLTLESARPSHTSQYLCASSLPGTQETQYFGPGTRLLVL.

The CDR3 DNA is TGCAGTGCTAGGGGGGGGCACTATGGCTACACCTTC. Translation: CSARGGHYGYTF. The V and J genes are TRBV20-1 and TRBJ1-2; perhaps TRBD1 as D (6 bases). The V gene's germline CDR1 is DFQATT and CDR2 SNEGSKA (reference sequence). This CDR3 is built from 12 residues. Deletions cut 3 bases from V and 3 bases from J, with 8 bases between.

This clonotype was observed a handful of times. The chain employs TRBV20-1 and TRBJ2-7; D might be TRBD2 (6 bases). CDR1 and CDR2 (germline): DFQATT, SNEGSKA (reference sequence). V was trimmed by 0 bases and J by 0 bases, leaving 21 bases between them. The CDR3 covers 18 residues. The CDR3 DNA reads TGCAGTGCTAGAGATCTCCGTGTTGGGGGGAGGAGCTCCTACGAGCAGTACTTC. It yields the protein CSARDLRVGGRSSYEQYF.

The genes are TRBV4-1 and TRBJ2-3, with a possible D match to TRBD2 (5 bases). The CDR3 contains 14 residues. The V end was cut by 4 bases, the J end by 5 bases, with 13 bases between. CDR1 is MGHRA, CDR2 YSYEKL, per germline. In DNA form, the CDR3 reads TGCGCCAGCAGCCCCCCCTGGAGGAGAGATACGCAGTATTTT. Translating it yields CASSPPWRRDTQYF.

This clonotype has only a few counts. This CDR3 is CASSFSNQNTEAFF. Here the CDR3 DNA reads TGTGCCAGCAGTTTTTCTAATCAGAACACTGAAGCTTTCTTT. This chain connects TRBV6-5 to TRBJ1-1, with no clear D. V lost 4 bases to trimming and J lost 1 base, with 10 bases between them. The germline gives CDR1 MNHEY, CDR2 SVGAGI. The CDR3 runs 14 residues.

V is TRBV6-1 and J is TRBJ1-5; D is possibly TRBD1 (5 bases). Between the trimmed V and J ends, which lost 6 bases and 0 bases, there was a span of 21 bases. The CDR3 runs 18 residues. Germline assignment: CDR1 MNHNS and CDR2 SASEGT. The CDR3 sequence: CASRRGSSGFYSNQPQHF. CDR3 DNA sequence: TGTGCCAGCAGGAGGGGCAGCTCCGGGTTTTATAGCAATCAGCCCCAGCATTTT.

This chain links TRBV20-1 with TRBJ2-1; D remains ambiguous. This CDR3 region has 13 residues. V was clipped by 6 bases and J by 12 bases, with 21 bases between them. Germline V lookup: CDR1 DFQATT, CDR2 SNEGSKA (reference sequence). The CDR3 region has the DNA TGCAGTGCCCCCCGGGCCCTTTTGGATGGGCAGTTCTTC. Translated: CSAPRALLDGQFF.

The CDR3 bases are TGCGCCAGCAGCCCCGAACAACGATCAGTGGTTGTGCAGTACTTC. Its protein is CASSPEQRSVVVQYF. The chain recombines TRBV5-1 with TRBJ2-5; D is ambiguous. With 4 bases removed from V and 11 bases from J, the gap between germline ends came to 24 bases. This CDR3 has 15 amino acids. Germline assignment: CDR1 SGHRS and CDR2 YFSETQ. Based on the CDR3 plus reference TRBV5-1 and TRBJ2-5, the full variable domain is KAGVTQTPRYLIKTRGQQVTLSCSPISGHRSVSWYQQTPGQGLQFLFEYFSETQRNKGNFPGRFSGRQFSNSRSEMNVSTLELGDSALYLCASSPEQRSVVVQYFGPGTRLLVL.

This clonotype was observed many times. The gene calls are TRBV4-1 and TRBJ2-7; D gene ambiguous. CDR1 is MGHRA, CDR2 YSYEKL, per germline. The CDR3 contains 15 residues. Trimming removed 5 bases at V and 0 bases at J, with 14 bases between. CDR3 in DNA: TGCGCCAGCAGCTTCACAACTGCCGACTCCTACGAGCAGTACTTC. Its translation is CASSFTTADSYEQYF.

The CDR3 bases are TGCGCCAGTATTCTGACTAGCGGGAAAGATCCGTTCTTC. This encodes CASILTSGKDPFF. The rearrangement uses TRBV4-1 and TRBJ2-1; 11 bases line up with TRBD2. Germline V gene lookup returns CDR1 MGHRA and CDR2 YSYEKL. After removal of 9 bases from V and 15 bases from J, the junction contained 13 bases not matched to a gene. The CDR3 loop spans 13 amino acids.

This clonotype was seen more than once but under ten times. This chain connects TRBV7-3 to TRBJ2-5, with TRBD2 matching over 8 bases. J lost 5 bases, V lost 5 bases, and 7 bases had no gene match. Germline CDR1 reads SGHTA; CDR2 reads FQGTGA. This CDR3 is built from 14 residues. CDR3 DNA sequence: TGTGCCAGCAGCCCGGGACTAGAGGGGGAGACCCAGTACTTC. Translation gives CASSPGLEGETQYF.

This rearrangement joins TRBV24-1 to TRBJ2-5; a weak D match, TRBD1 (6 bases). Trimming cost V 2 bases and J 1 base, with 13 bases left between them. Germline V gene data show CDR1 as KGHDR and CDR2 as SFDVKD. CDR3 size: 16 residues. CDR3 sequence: CATSDYERGSQETQYF. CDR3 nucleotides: TGTGCCACCAGTGATTACGAAAGGGGGAGCCAAGAGACCCAGTACTTC.

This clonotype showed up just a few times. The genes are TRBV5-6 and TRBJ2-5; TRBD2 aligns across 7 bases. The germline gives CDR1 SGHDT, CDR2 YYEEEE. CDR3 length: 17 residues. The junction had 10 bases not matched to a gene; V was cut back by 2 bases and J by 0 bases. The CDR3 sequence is CASSLRTSVRYQETQYF. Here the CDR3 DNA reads TGTGCCAGCAGCTTACGGACTAGTGTAAGGTACCAAGAGACCCAGTACTTC. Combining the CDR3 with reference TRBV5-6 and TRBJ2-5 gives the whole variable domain DAGVTQSPTHLIKTRGQQVTLRCSPKSGHDTVSWYQQALGQGPQFIFQYYEEEERQRGNFPDRFSGHQFPNYSSELNVNALLLGDSALYLCASSLRTSVRYQETQYFGPGTRLLVL.

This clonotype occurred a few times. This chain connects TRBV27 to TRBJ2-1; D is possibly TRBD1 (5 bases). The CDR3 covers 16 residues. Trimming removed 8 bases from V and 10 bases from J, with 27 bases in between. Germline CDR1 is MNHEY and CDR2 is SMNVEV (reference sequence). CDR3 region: CASSPTRAGRSREQFF. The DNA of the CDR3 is TGTGCCAGCTCCCCCACCCGGGCAGGGCGAAGTCGGGAGCAGTTCTTC.

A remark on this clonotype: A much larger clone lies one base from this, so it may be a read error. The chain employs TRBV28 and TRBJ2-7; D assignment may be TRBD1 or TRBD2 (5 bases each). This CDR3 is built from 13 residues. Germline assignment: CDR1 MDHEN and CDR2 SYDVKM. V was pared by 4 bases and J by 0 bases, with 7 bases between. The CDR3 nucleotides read TGTGCCAGCAGTTGGGACGGCTCCTACGAGCAGTACTTC. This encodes CASSWDGSYEQYF.

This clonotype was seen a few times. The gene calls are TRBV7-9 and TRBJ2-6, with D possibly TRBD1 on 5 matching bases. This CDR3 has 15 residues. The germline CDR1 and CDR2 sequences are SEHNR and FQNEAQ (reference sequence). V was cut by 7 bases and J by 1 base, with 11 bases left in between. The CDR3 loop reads CASISDRSGANVLTF. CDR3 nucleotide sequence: TGTGCCAGCATCAGCGACAGATCTGGGGCCAACGTCCTGACTTTC.

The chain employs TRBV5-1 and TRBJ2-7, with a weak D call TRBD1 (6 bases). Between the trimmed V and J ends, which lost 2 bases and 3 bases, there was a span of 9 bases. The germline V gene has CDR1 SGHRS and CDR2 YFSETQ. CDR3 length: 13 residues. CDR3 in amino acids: CASSLGDIYEQYF. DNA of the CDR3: TGCGCCAGCAGCTTAGGGGACATCTACGAGCAGTACTTC.

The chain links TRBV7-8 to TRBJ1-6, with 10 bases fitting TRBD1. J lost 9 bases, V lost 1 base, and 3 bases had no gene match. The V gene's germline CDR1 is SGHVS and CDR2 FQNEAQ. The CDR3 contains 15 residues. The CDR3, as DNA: TGTGCCAGCAGCTTAGGACAGGGGGCAGGTTCACCCCTCCACTTT. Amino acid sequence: CASSLGQGAGSPLHF.

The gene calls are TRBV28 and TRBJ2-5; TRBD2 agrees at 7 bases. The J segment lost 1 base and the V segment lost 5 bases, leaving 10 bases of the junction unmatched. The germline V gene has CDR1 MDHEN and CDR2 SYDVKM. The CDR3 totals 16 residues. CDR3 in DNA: TGTGCCAGCAGTGCTGGGGGGGGTCATGGCCAAGAGACCCAGTACTTC. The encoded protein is CASSAGGGHGQETQYF. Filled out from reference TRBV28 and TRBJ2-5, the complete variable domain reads DVKVTQSSRYLVKRTGEKVFLECVQDMDHENMFWYRQDPGLGLRLIYFSYDVKMKEKGDIPEGYSVSREKKERFSLILESASTNQTSMYLCASSAGGGHGQETQYFGPGTRLLVL.

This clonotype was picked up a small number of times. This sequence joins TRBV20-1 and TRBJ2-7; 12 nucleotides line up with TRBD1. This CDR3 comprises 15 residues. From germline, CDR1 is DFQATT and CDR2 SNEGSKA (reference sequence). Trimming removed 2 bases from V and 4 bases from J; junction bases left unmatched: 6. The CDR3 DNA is TGCAGTGCTAGATCCGGGACAGGGGGCGCGTACGAGCAGTACTTC. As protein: CSARSGTGGAYEQYF.

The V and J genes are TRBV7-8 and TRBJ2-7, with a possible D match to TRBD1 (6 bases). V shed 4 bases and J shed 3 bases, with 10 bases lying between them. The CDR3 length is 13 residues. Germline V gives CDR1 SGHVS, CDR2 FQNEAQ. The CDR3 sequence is CASSSGVGYEQYF. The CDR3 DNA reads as TGTGCCAGCAGCTCAGGGGTGGGCTACGAGCAGTACTTC. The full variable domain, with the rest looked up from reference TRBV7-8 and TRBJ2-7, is GAGVSQSPRYKVAKRGQDVALRCDPISGHVSLFWYQQALGQGPEFLTYFQNEAQLDKSGLPSDRFFAERPEGSVSTLKIQRTQQEDSAVYLCASSSGVGYEQYFGPGTRLTVT.